These T cell receptor beta chains were read from a single sample in a study of CD8+CD57+ T cells in acquired aplastic anemia. TCRdb reprocessed the reads with MiXCR, giving one entry per CDR3 protein. The data show about 160,000 distinct CDR3 sequences, roughly 48% seen once. Material: sorted CD4+, CD8+, or CD8+CD57+ T cells (not recorded which) from PBMCs. The receptors originated from a human donor with aplastic anemia. CDR3s include the opening cysteine and the closing phenylalanine or tryptophan. A D gene is named only where the DNA matches it firmly. The size field is filled for only some rows; it gives once, few, many or a size class.

NA,NA,TRBJ2-7,TRBV6-5,CASGYEQYF,TGTGCCAGCGGCTACGAGCAGTACTTC
NA,once,TRBJ1-2,TRBV20-1,CSARDLDKAYGYTF,TGCAGTGCTAGAGATCTGGACAAGGCCTATGGCTACACCTTC
NA,NA,TRBJ2-6,TRBV13,CASRLRSGANVLTF,TGTGCCAGCCGACTCCGCTCTGGGGCCAACGTCCTGACTTTC
NA,NA,TRBJ1-1,TRBV9,CAISAGDEAFF,TGTGCCATCAGCGCCGGGGATGAAGCTTTCTTT
TRBD2,many,TRBJ2-7,TRBV10-2,CASVSGNYEQYF,TGCGCCAGTGTGAGCGGGAACTACGAGCAGTACTTC
TRBD1,NA,TRBJ2-3,TRBV13,CASGGQGTDTQYF,TGTGCCAGCGGTGGACAGGGAACAGATACGCAGTATTTT
NA,once,TRBJ1-4,TRBV25-1,CASTSMAGSGKLFF,TGTGCCAGCACCTCAATGGCAGGTTCTGGAAAACTGTTTTTT
TRBD2,many,TRBJ2-2,TRBV2,CASSGGGVPGELFF,TGTGCCAGCAGTGGGGGGGGAGTTCCCGGGGAGCTGTTTTTT
NA,NA,TRBJ1-6,TRBV7-9,CASSFLGENAPLHF,TGTGCCAGCAGCTTCCTGGGGGAGAATGCACCCCTCCACTTT
TRBD1,NA,TRBJ2-7,TRBV20-1,CSARTRQGAYEQYF,TGCAGTGCTAGAACTCGACAGGGGGCCTACGAGCAGTACTTC
NA,many,TRBJ1-1,TRBV7-2,CASSLGKNTEAFF,TGTGCCAGCAGCTTAGGGAAGAACACTGAAGCTTTCTTT
TRBD2,many,TRBJ2-7,TRBV24-1,CATSDSGLARSYEQYF,TGTGCCACCAGTGACTCGGGACTAGCCCGCTCCTACGAGCAGTACTTC
TRBD1,NA,TRBJ2-7,TRBV24-1,CATSDSGTGGYEQYF,TGTGCCACCAGTGATTCCGGGACAGGTGGTTACGAGCAGTACTTC
TRBD2,NA,TRBJ2-7,TRBV5-6,CASSLWGLDMYEQYF,TGTGCCAGCAGCTTATGGGGACTAGACATGTACGAGCAGTACTTC
TRBD2,once,TRBJ2-7,TRBV10-3,CAIGKTSGDGSYEQYF,TGTGCCATCGGTAAGACTAGCGGGGATGGCTCCTACGAGCAGTACTTC
NA,NA,TRBJ1-2,TRBV2,CASSADLGGYTF,TGTGCCAGCAGTGCGGACCTCGGGGGCTACACCTTC
TRBD1,NA,TRBJ1-1,TRBV12-3/TRBV12-4,CVSSLGHPGQGVTEAFF,TGTGTCAGCAGTTTAGGCCATCCGGGACAGGGCGTGACTGAGGCTTTCTTT
TRBD1,NA,TRBJ2-2,TRBV11-1,CASSLSPTGKTGELFF,TGTGCCAGCAGCTTATCTCCGACAGGGAAGACCGGGGAGCTGTTTTTT
NA,many,TRBJ1-6,TRBV5-1,CASSLGQGNSPLHF,TGCGCCAGCAGCTTGGGGCAGGGGAATTCACCCCTCCACTTT
NA,NA,TRBJ1-1,TRBV30,CAWSGQTNTEAFF,TGTGCCTGGAGTGGGCAGACGAACACTGAAGCTTTCTTT
NA,NA,TRBJ2-3,TRBV24-1,CATSDFTRGPRGDTQYF,TGTGCCACCAGTGATTTTACGCGGGGGCCGAGAGGAGATACGCAGTATTTT
TRBD1,NA,TRBJ1-2,TRBV5-1,CASSLSGGDYGYTF,TGCGCCAGCAGCTTGTCAGGGGGCGATTATGGCTACACCTTC
TRBD1,NA,TRBJ1-1,TRBV24-1,CATSEGQGTEAFF,TGTGCCACCAGTGAGGGACAGGGCACTGAAGCTTTCTTT
NA,NA,TRBJ2-3,TRBV7-2,CASSLGWGTDTQYF,TGTGCCAGCAGCTTAGGTTGGGGCACAGATACGCAGTATTTT
NA,NA,TRBJ2-7,TRBV9,CASSVRAEVGREYEQYF,TGTGCCAGCAGCGTAAGAGCAGAAGTAGGCAGGGAATACGAGCAGTACTTC
NA,many,TRBJ1-5,TRBV20-1,CSARDSYSNQPQHF,TGCAGTGCTAGAGACAGTTATAGCAATCAGCCCCAGCATTTT
TRBD1,few,TRBJ2-5,TRBV10-3,CAISVTGDEGETQYF,TGTGCCATCAGCGTGACAGGGGATGAGGGAGAGACCCAGTACTTC
NA,few,TRBJ2-3,TRBV20-1,CSASARITDTQYF,TGCAGTGCTAGTGCCCGAATTACAGATACGCAGTATTTT
NA,NA,TRBJ2-7,TRBV18,CASSPSPGGSEQYF,TGTGCCAGCTCACCCTCCCCCGGGGGTTCCGAGCAGTACTTC
NA,NA,TRBJ2-3,TRBV4-2,CASSLGTSSKGADTQYF,TGTGCCAGCAGCCTTGGGACTAGTAGTAAGGGGGCGGATACGCAGTATTTT
NA,many,TRBJ2-2,TRBV12-3/TRBV12-4,CASRTDITTGELFF,TGTGCCAGCAGAACGGACATAACCACCGGGGAGCTGTTTTTT
NA,once,TRBJ2-1,TRBV7-6,CASSLAGIQQFF,TGTGCCAGCAGCTTAGCGGGAATCCAGCAGTTCTTC
NA,many,TRBJ2-3,TRBV27,CASLKRRGNTDTQYF,TGTGCCAGCTTAAAGCGGAGAGGGAACACAGATACGCAGTATTTT
NA,many,TRBJ1-1,TRBV7-2,CASSLVPGTEAFF,TGTGCCAGCAGCTTAGTTCCAGGGACTGAAGCTTTCTTT
NA,many,TRBJ1-5,TRBV7-2,CASNPQYSNQPQHF,TGTGCCAGCAACCCCCAGTATAGCAATCAGCCCCAGCATTTT
NA,many,TRBJ2-7,TRBV18,CASSGGGNYEQYF,TGTGCCAGCTCAGGAGGAGGGAACTACGAGCAGTACTTC
NA,once,TRBJ1-2,TRBV7-9,CASSSRDGRPYGYTF,TGTGCCAGCAGCTCCCGGGACGGGAGGCCCTATGGCTACACCTTC